This T cell receptor (beta chain) derives from a study of T cell repertoires in cytomegalovirus infection. Study-wide context: Both recently identified HLA-C-restricted and well-studied HLA-B-restricted CMV epitopes were used in the study. Study results and caveats: Predominance within the ex vivo response was attributable to HLA-C-restricted CMV-specific TCR beta clonotypes. Identification of carriers of CMV plus the relevant HLA was achieved through cumulative public TCR beta family frequency.

This clonotype showed up just a few times. Its antigen remains unidentified. MiXCR, applied by TCRdb to the reads, yields one record per CDR3 protein. The repertoire includes about 220,000 distinct CDR3 sequences, approximately 38% of them detected once, and over 45% sits in the top ten. The V gene end was trimmed by 6 bases and the J gene end by 2 bases; junction bases not matched to a gene: 10. CDR1 is SEHNR and CDR2 is FQNEAQ in the germline V gene (reference sequence). The CDR3 is made up of 16 amino acids. This chain joins TRBV7-9 and TRBJ2-3; 8 positions agree with TRBD1. The source of this sequence is a human donor in good health (CMV status not recorded). Some clones in this sample may be carry-over from other donors' samples. Sequenced material: CD8+ T cells from cultured PBMCs, taken from culture after CMV antigen stimulation. CDR3 sequence: CASSHGGQGDTDTQYF. As DNA, the CDR3 is TGTGCCAGCAGTCACGGAGGACAGGGTGACACAGATACGCAGTATTTT.